A selection of T cell receptor beta chains follows, all from one sample in a study of cytomegalovirus exposure and HLA in healthy donors. Libraries were prepared by immunoSEQ multiplex PCR; TCRdb keeps only in-frame clonotypes and omits some of them. The table shows about 190,000 clones, with over 70% occurring only once. Sequences were obtained from PBMCs. Receptors originate from a woman under 40 in good health and CMV-seropositive. CDR3s include the opening cysteine and the closing phenylalanine or tryptophan. D genes are given only for firm matches. Expanded clones are given a class, and other clones once, few, many or no size at all.

TGTGCCAGCAGTGAAGGCCCGGGTTTCAATCAGCCCCAGCATTTT CASSEGPGFNQPQHF TRBJ1-5 NA TRBV6-1 NA
TGTGCCAGCAGTTTATCGGGACAGTCGACTGAAGCTTTCTTT CASSLSGQSTEAFF TRBJ1-1 TRBD1 TRBV27 NA
TGTGCAAGTCGCCAAAAACTCTCGCGGGACAGGGGGCTTAGAAGCTCTGGGGCCAACGTCCTGACTTTC CASRQKLSRDRGLRSSGANVLTF TRBJ2-6 NA TRBV12-2 NA
NA CASSKVAGGNEQYF TRBJ2-7 NA TRBV21-1 NA
TGTGCCAGCCAGGCGAACACTGAAGCTTTCTTT CASQANTEAFF TRBJ1-1 NA TRBV6-1 NA
TGTGCCAGCAGTGAAGGAGGGGAGGGTTATTACAATGAGCAGTTCTTC CASSEGGEGYYNEQFF TRBJ2-1 TRBD2 TRBV2 once
TGTGCCAGTAGTTCGGGACAGGGGAAGTCTTCCAATCAGCCCCAGCATTTT CASSSGQGKSSNQPQHF TRBJ1-5 TRBD1 TRBV19 once
TGTGCCAGCACAACCAACTCCCCTAACAATGAGCAGTTCTTC CASTTNSPNNEQFF TRBJ2-1 NA TRBV6-1 NA
TGTGCCAGCAGCCCAAGATATCCCCTGCGGAACACTGAAGCTTTCTTT CASSPRYPLRNTEAFF TRBJ1-1 NA TRBV14 NA
TGTGCCAGCAGCCCGGAACTCTACGTACAGGTTGAGCAGTTCTTC CASSPELYVQVEQFF TRBJ2-1 NA TRBV9 NA
TGTGCCAGCAGTGAAGGACAGGGGGAAACAGATACGCAGTATTTT CASSEGQGETDTQYF TRBJ2-3 TRBD1 TRBV6-1 NA
TGTGCCAGCAGCTCGGTCAGGACTAGCGGGAATACGCAGTATTTT CASSSVRTSGNTQYF TRBJ2-3 TRBD2 TRBV11-2 few
TGTGCCAGCAGTGAGGAGCCGGTGAGCTCCTACAATGAGCAGTTCTTC CASSEEPVSSYNEQFF TRBJ2-1 NA TRBV5-4 NA
TGCAGCGTTGGCAGGGAGGGTTATCAGCCCCAGCATTTT CSVGREGYQPQHF TRBJ1-5 NA TRBV29-1 NA
TGTGCCAGCAGTCTCTGGGACAGACGGGATCAGCCCCAGCATTTT CASSLWDRRDQPQHF TRBJ1-5 TRBD1 TRBV6-6 NA
TGTGCCAGCACCAGGGGCGGGGGGAACACCGGGGAGCTGTTTTTT CASTRGGGNTGELFF TRBJ2-2 NA TRBV9 NA
TGTGCCAGCAGTTTCGACAGACTGGGCACCGGGGAGCTGTTTTTT CASSFDRLGTGELFF TRBJ2-2 NA TRBV27 few
TGTGCCAGCAGCTACTACCCGACAGGCCTGGGAGGAAACACCATATATTTT CASSYYPTGLGGNTIYF TRBJ1-3 NA TRBV7-2 NA
TGTGCCAGCAGCGCGGGACAGGGGTTCCCCTACGAGCAGTACTTC CASSAGQGFPYEQYF TRBJ2-7 TRBD1 TRBV27 NA
TGTGCCAGCAACCGGCGGCTAGCGGGGGCCCTTCAAGAGACCCAGTACTTC CASNRRLAGALQETQYF TRBJ2-5 TRBD2 TRBV5-4 NA
TGTGCCAGCAGCTCTCGCCTTCTAGCGGGAGCATCCGAGCAGTACTTC CASSSRLLAGASEQYF TRBJ2-7 TRBD2 TRBV7-2 NA
TGTGCCAGCAGCTTAGGGAGTACAGGGGCTGGAAACACCATATATTTT CASSLGSTGAGNTIYF TRBJ1-3 TRBD1 TRBV7-9 NA
TGTGCCAGCAGTGGTCCGGGACAACGAACAACTGAAGCTTTCTTT CASSGPGQRTTEAFF TRBJ1-1 NA TRBV28 NA
TGTGCCAGCAGTTTGGGGACTGAGCAGTATTTT CASSLGTEQYF TRBJ2-3 NA TRBV27 NA
TGTGCCAGCAGCTCCGGGACAGGGTGGCGGGAGACCGGCACAGATACGCAGTATTTT CASSSGTGWRETGTDTQYF TRBJ2-3 TRBD1 TRBV7-9 NA